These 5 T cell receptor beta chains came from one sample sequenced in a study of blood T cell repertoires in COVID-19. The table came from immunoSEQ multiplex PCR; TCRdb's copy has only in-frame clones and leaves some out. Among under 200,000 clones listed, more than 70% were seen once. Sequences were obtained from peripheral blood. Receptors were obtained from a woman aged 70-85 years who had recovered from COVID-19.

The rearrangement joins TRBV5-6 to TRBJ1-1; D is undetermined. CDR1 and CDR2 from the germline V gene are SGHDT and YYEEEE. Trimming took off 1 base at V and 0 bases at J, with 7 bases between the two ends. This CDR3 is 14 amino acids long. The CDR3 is CASSLRGLNTEAFF. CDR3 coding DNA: TGTGCCAGCAGCTTGCGGGGATTGAACACTGAAGCTTTCTTT.

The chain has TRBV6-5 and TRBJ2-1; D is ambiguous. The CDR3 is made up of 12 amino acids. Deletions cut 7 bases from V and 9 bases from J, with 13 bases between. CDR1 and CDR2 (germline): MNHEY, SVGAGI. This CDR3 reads CASTRPFGEQFF. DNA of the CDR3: TGTGCCAGCACGAGGCCGTTCGGTGAGCAGTTCTTC.

The CDR3, as DNA: TGTGCCAGCACCCGCCGGACAGGGGGTACAGATACGCAGTATTTT. This translates into CASTRRTGGTDTQYF. The J gene is TRBJ2-3, the V gene TRBV6-5, with 10 bases matching TRBD1. The germline V gene encodes CDR1 MNHEY and CDR2 SVGAGI. J lost 3 bases, V lost 7 bases, and 7 bases had no gene match. The CDR3 length is 15 residues.

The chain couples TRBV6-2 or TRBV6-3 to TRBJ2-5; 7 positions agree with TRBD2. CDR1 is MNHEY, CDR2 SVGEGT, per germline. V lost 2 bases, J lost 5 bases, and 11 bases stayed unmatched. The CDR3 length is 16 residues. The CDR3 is CASSYGGDLLGETQYF. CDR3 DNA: TGTGCCAGCAGTTACGGGGGGGACCTCCTCGGGGAGACCCAGTACTTC.

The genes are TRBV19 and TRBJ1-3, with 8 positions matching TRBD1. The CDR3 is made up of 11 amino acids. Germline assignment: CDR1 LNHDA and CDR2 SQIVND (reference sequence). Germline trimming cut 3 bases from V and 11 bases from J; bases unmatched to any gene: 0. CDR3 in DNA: TGTGCCAGTAGTATGGGACAGGCCATATATTTT. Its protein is CASSMGQAIYF.